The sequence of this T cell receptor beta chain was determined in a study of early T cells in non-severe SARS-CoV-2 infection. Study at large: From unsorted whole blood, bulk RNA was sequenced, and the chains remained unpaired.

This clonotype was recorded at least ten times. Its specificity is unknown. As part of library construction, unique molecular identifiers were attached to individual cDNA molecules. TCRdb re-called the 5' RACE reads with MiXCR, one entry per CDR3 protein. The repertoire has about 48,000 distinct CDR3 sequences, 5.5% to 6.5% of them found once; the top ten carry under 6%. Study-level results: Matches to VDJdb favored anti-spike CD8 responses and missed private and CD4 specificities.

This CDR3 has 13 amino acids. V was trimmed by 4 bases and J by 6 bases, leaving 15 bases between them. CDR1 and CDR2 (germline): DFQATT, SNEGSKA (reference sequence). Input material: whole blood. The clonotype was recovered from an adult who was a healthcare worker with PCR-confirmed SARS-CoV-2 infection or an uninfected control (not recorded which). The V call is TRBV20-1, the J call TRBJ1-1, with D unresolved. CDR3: CSANWAIRAEAFF. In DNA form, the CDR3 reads TGCAGTGCTAATTGGGCCATTCGGGCTGAAGCTTTCTTT.